Listed below are T cell receptor beta chains from one sample, sequenced in a study of technical replicates of blood from several donors. Profiling relied on immunoSEQ multiplex PCR, and the TCRdb table lists in-frame clones only, not all of them. The table lists about 9,400 clones, about nine tenths of them singletons. Input material: PBMCs. All receptors derive from a human donor in good health. Both conserved end residues are part of each CDR3. D genes are given only for firm matches. Rows may omit the clone size; those that give it use once, few, many or a size class.

v_call	d_call	clone_size	cdr3_length	j_call	cdr3_aa	cdr3_nt
TRBV28	-	-	13	TRBJ1-2	CASSQQGLTSYTF	TGTGCCAGCAGCCAACAGGGTTTAACGAGCTACACCTTC
TRBV5-1	-	-	16	TRBJ2-3	CASSLGVQGGTDTQYF	TGCGCCAGCAGCTTGGGGGTACAGGGGGGGACAGATACGCAGTATTTT
TRBV6-1	TRBD1	-	16	TRBJ1-4	CASSEATGTGNEKLFF	TGTGCCAGCAGTGAGGCTACCGGGACAGGGAATGAAAAACTGTTTTTT
TRBV5-1	-	once	16	TRBJ2-7	CASSTLPGADSYEQYF	TGCGCCAGCAGCACCCTGCCAGGGGCCGACTCCTACGAGCAGTACTTC
TRBV5-1	TRBD2	-	15	TRBJ2-5	CASSSGLAAQGTQYF	TGCGCCAGCAGCTCGGGACTAGCGGCCCAGGGGACCCAGTACTTC
TRBV15	TRBD1	-	14	TRBJ1-1	CATSTNRGNTEAFF	TGTGCCACCAGCACAAACAGGGGGAACACTGAAGCTTTCTTT
TRBV2	-	-	11	TRBJ1-1	CASSREAEAFF	TGTGCCAGCAGCCGGGAGGCTGAAGCTTTCTTT
TRBV7-2	TRBD1	-	15	TRBJ2-1	CASSGQGAFYNEQFF	TGTGCCAGCAGCGGACAGGGGGCTTTCTACAATGAGCAGTTCTTC
TRBV28	-	-	11	TRBJ1-1	CASSYELKAFF	TGTGCCAGCAGTTATGAACTTAAAGCTTTCTTT
TRBV2	TRBD2	-	14	TRBJ2-7	CASSGGAGVYEQYF	TGTGCCAGCAGTGGGGGAGCGGGGGTATACGAGCAGTACTTC
TRBV7-7	TRBD1	-	14	TRBJ2-1	CASSSGTGGNEQFF	TGTGCCAGCAGCTCCGGGACAGGGGGCAATGAGCAGTTCTTC
TRBV9	-	-	17	TRBJ2-6	CASSVTSGGTGANVLTF	TGTGCCAGCAGCGTCACATCCGGAGGAACTGGGGCCAACGTCCTGACTTTC
TRBV7-8	-	-	18	TRBJ1-1	CASTFVHTPLLINTEAFF	TGTGCCAGCACCTTCGTGCACACCCCCTTACTAATTAACACTGAAGCTTTCTTT
TRBV6-5	TRBD1	-	16	TRBJ2-5	CASSYKGVGGRETQYF	TGTGCCAGCAGTTACAAGGGGGTAGGGGGCCGTGAGACCCAGTACTTC
TRBV6-1	-	-	14	TRBJ2-1	CASRAGLHGNEQFF	TGTGCCAGCAGGGCGGGACTCCACGGCAATGAGCAGTTCTTC
TRBV9	TRBD2	-	17	TRBJ2-2	CASSDPGLADYTGELFF	TGTGCCAGCAGCGACCCCGGACTAGCGGATTACACCGGGGAGCTGTTTTTT
TRBV28	TRBD2	-	15	TRBJ2-5	CASRGSTSGQETQYF	TGTGCCAGCAGGGGTTCGACTAGCGGACAAGAGACCCAGTACTTC
TRBV30	-	-	14	TRBJ1-5	CAWSVGAGNQPQHF	TGTGCCTGGAGTGTTGGGGCAGGCAATCAGCCCCAGCATTTT
TRBV25-1	TRBD1	-	14	TRBJ1-2	CASRDLQGSYGYTF	TGTGCCAGCAGAGATCTACAGGGGTCCTATGGCTACACCTTC
TRBV6-4	-	-	15	TRBJ2-6	CASSDSRSGANVLTF	TGTGCCAGCAGTGACTCGCGCTCTGGGGCCAACGTCCTGACTTTC
TRBV6-4	-	-	13	TRBJ2-1	CASSDRDNNEQFF	TGTGCCAGCAGTGACCGGGACAACAATGAGCAGTTCTTC
TRBV6-5	-	-	14	TRBJ2-7	CASSYGSRGYEQYF	TGTGCCAGCAGTTACGGCAGCCGCGGCTACGAGCAGTACTTC
TRBV6-1	TRBD2	-	15	TRBJ2-7	CASSVEAGGSYEQYF	TGTGCCAGCAGTGTTGAAGCGGGAGGCTCCTACGAGCAGTACTTC
TRBV5-1	TRBD2	-	17	TRBJ2-3	CASSLWASGALADTQYF	TGCGCCAGCAGCTTGTGGGCTAGCGGGGCCCTCGCCGATACGCAGTATTTT
TRBV5-1	-	-	13	TRBJ2-7	CASSLQLGGEQYF	TGCGCCAGCAGCTTGCAGCTCGGCGGGGAGCAGTACTTC